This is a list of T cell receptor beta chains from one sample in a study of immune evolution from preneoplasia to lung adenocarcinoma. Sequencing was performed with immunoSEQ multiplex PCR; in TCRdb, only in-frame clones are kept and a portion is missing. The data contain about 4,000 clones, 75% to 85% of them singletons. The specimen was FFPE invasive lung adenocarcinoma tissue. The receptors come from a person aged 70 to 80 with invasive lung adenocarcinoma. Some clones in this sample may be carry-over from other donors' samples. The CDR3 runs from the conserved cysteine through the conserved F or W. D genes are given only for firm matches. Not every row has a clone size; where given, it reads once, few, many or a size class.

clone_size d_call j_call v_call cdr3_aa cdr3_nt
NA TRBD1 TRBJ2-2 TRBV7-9 CASRWGTGQNTGELFF TGTGCCAGCAGGTGGGGGACAGGACAAAACACCGGGGAGCTGTTTTTT
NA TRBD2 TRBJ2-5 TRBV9 CASSVAGLALRETQYF TGTGCCAGCAGCGTAGCGGGACTAGCGTTACGAGAGACCCAGTACTTC
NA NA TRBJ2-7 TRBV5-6 CASSFGENEQYF TGTGCCAGCAGCTTTGGGGAAAACGAGCAGTACTTC
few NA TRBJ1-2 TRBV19 CATRSGTPRANYGYTF TGTGCCACCAGATCTGGGACTCCGCGAGCTAACTATGGCTACACCTTC
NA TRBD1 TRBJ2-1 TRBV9 CASSVGQYNEQFF TGTGCCAGCAGCGTGGGACAGTACAATGAGCAGTTCTTC
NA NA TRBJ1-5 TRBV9 CASSAGVPNQPQHF TGTGCCAGCAGTGCAGGGGTACCGAATCAGCCCCAGCATTTT
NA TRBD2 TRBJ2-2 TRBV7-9 CASSPTQRESTGELFF TGTGCCAGCAGCCCTACCCAGCGGGAGAGCACCGGGGAGCTGTTTTTT
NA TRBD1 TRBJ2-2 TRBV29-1 CSVNRGRNTGELFF TGCAGCGTCAACAGGGGTAGGAACACCGGGGAGCTGTTTTTT
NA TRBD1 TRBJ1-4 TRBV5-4 CASSQNRGLDEKLFF TGTGCCAGCAGTCAAAACAGGGGCCTGGATGAAAAACTGTTTTTT
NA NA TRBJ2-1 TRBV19 CASSNTGSSEQFF TGTGCCAGTAGTAATACAGGTTCTTCCGAGCAGTTCTTC
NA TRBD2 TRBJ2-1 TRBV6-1 CASSDSKGETSGMIGEQFF TGTGCCAGCAGTGACAGTAAGGGGGAGACTAGCGGGATGATTGGTGAGCAGTTCTTC
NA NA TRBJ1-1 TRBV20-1 CSARELTEAFF TGCAGTGCTAGGGAACTAACTGAAGCTTTCTTT
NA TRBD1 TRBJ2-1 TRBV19 CASSGTEDHNEQFF TGTGCCAGTTCCGGGACAGAAGACCACAATGAGCAGTTCTTC
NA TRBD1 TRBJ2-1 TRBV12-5 CASGLASGTGDNEQFF TGTGCTAGTGGTTTGGCATCCGGGACAGGGGACAATGAGCAGTTCTTC
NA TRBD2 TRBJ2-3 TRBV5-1 CASMESTSGVTDTQYF TGCGCCAGCATGGAGTCAACTAGCGGGGTCACAGATACGCAGTATTTT
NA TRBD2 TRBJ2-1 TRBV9 CASSVGVSGTNEQFF TGTGCCAGCAGCGTAGGAGTTAGCGGGACCAATGAGCAGTTCTTC
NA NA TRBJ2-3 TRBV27 CASSLSSGRGADYTDTQYF TGTGCCAGCAGTTTAAGTTCAGGGAGAGGAGCGGACTACACAGATACGCAGTATTTT
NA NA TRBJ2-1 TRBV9 CASSVLSGVGNEQFF TGTGCCAGCAGCGTCCTTTCCGGGGTGGGGAATGAGCAGTTCTTC
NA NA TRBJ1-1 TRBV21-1 CASSKGRRGGTEAFF TGTGCCAGCAGCAAAGGGAGGCGGGGAGGCACTGAAGCTTTCTTT
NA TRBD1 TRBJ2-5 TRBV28 CASSSTFQGANQETQYF TGTGCCAGCAGTTCGACCTTTCAGGGGGCCAACCAAGAGACCCAGTACTTC
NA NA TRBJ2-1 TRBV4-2 CASSPLARNNEQFF TGTGCCAGCAGCCCCCTAGCACGGAACAATGAGCAGTTCTTC
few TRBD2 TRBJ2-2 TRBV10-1 CASITRGVLAGAGELFF TGCGCCAGCATTACGAGGGGGGTTCTAGCGGGAGCCGGGGAGCTGTTTTTT
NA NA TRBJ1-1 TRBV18 CASSPEGPLEAFF TGTGCCAGCTCACCAGAGGGACCGCTTGAAGCTTTCTTT
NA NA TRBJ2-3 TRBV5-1 CASNPGGTDTQYF TGCGCCAGCAATCCGGGCGGCACAGATACGCAGTATTTT
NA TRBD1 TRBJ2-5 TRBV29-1 CSVDPGQGRETLYF TGCAGCGTTGACCCCGGACAGGGCAGAGAGACCCTGTACTTC